This T cell receptor beta chain was observed in a study of Ad26.COV2.S vaccination and SARS-CoV-2 variants. Treatment: 15 to 20 received Ad26.COV2.S at low or high dose, single or two shots; about five received placebo; per-sample allocation not given. The samples were gathered on day 63 after the first injection of vaccine or placebo. Between the trimmed V and J ends, which lost 4 bases and 8 bases, there was a span of 12 bases. The CDR3 is 13 amino acids. Germline V lookup: CDR1 SGHTA, CDR2 FQGNSA. Produced via immunoSEQ multiplex PCR; TCRdb's table is partial and in-frame only. The repertoire holds hundreds of thousands of clones, with 88% as singletons.

The chain combines TRBV7-2 with TRBJ2-1, with a possible D match to TRBD2 (5 bases). Sample: peripheral blood, taken in a trial of Ad26.COV2.S vaccine versus placebo. This clonotype originated in a person aged 18-60 years who received the Ad26.COV2.S COVID-19 vaccine or a placebo. The CDR3 sequence: CASSYESGDEQFF. The DNA of the CDR3 is TGTGCCAGCAGCTATGAAAGCGGCGATGAGCAGTTCTTC.